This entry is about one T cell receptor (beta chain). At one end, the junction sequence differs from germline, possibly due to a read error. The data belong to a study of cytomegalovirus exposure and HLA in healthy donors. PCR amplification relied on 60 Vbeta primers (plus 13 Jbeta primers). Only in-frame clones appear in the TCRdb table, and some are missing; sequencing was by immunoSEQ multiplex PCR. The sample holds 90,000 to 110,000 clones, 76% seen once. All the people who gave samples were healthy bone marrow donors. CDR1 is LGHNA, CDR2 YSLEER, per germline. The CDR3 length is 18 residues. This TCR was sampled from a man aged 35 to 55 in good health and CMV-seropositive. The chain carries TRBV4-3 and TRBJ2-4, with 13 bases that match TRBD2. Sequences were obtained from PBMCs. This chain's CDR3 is CASSQPTSGGASTNSQYF. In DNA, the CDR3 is TGCGCCAGCAGCCAGCCTACTAGCGGGGGGGCCAGTACCAACAGTCAGTACTTC.